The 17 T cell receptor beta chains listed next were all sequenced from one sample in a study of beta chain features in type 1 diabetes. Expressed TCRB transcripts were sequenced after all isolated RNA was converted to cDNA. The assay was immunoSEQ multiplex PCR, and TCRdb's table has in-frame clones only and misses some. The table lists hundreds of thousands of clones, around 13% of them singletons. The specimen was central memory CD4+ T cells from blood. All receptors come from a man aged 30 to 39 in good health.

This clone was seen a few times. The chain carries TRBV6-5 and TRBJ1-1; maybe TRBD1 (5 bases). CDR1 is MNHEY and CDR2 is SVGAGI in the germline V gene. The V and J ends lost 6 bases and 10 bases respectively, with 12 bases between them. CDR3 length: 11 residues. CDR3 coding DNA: TGTGCCAGCAGGACTGGGGGATCAGCTTTCTTT. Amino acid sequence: CASRTGGSAFF.

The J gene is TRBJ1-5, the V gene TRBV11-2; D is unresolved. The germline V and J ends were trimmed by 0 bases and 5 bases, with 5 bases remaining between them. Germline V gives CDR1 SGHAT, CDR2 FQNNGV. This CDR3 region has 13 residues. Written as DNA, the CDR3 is TGTGCCAGCAGCTTAGATCAATATCAGCCCCAGCATTTT. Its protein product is CASSLDQYQPQHF. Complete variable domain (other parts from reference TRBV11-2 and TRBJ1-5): EAGVAQSPRYKIIEKRQSVAFWCNPISGHATLYWYQQILGQGPKLLIQFQNNGVVDDSQLPKDRFSAERLKGVDSTLKIQPAKLEDSAVYLCASSLDQYQPQHFGDGTRLSIL.

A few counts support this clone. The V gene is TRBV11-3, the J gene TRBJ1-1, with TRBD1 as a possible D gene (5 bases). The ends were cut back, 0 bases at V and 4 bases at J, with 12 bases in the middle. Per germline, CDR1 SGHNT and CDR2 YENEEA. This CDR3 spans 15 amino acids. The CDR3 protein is CASSLDGRVTTEAFF. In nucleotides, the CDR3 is TGTGCCAGCAGCTTAGATGGCAGGGTGACCACTGAAGCTTTCTTT.

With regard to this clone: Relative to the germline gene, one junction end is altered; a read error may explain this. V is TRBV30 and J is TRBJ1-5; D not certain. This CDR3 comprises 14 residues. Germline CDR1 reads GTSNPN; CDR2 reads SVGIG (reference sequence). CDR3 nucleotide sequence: TGTGCCTGGAGCGACGCCGGCAGCAATCAGCTCCAGCATTTT. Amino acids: CAWSDAGSNQLQHF.

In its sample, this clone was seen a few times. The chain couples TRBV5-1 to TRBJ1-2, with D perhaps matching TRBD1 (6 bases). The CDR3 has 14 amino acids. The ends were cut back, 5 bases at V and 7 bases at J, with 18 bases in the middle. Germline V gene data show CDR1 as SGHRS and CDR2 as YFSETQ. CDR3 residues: CASRPMPTGTGYTF. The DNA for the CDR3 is TGCGCCAGCAGGCCCATGCCAACAGGGACTGGCTACACCTTC.

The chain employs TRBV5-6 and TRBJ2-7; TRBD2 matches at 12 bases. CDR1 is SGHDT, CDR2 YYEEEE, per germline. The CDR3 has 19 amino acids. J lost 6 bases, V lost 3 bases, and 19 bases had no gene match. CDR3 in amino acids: CASSWGASSGRAISGEQYV. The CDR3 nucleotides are TGTGCCAGCAGCTGGGGGGCATCTAGCGGGAGGGCCATCAGCGGCGAGCAGTACGTC.

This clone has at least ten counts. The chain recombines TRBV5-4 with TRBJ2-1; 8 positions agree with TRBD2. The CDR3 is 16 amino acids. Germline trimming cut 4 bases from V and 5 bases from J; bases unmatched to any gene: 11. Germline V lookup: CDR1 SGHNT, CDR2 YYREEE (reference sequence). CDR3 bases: TGTGCCAGCAGCCCCCGTCCAGCGGGGGTGAACAATGAGCAGTTCTTC. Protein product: CASSPRPAGVNNEQFF.

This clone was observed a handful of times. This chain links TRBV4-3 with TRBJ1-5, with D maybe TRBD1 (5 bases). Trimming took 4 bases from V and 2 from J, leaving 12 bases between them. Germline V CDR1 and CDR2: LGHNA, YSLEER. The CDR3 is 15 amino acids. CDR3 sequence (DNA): TGCGCCAGCAGCCCAAGGACGGGGGGCAATCAGCCCCAGCATTTT. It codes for CASSPRTGGNQPQHF.

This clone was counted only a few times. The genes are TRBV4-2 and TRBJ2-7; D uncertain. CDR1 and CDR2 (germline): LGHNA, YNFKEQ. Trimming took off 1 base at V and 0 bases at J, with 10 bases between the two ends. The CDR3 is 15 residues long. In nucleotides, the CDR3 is TGTGCCAGCAGCCAAGTAATAAAGGGCTCCTACGAGCAGTACGTC. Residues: CASSQVIKGSYEQYV.

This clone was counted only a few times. CDR3: CASSRDRRGSPLHF. CDR3 sequence (DNA): TGTGCCAGCTCACGGGACAGGAGGGGATCACCCCTCCACTTT. This chain uses TRBV18 with TRBJ1-6; TRBD1 agrees at 8 bases. The CDR3 extends over 14 amino acids. Germline CDR1 KGHSH, CDR2 LQKENI. Trimming took 4 bases from V and 10 from J; bases not matched to a gene: 6.

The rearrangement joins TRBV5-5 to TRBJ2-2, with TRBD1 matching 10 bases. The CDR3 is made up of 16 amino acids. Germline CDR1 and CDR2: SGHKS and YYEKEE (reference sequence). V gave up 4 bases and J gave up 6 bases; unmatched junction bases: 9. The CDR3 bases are TGTGCCAGCAGCGTCGGAGGGACAGGGGTAGCCGGGGAGCTGTTTTTT. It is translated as CASSVGGTGVAGELFF.

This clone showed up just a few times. CDR3 DNA sequence: TGTGCCAGCAGTTATAGAACGGCGGATTCAGCTTTCTTT. Its translation: CASSYRTADSAFF. The chain couples TRBV6-5 to TRBJ1-1, with D unclear. CDR3 length: 13 residues. Germline V gene lookup returns CDR1 MNHEY and CDR2 SVGAGI. Trimming cost V 3 bases and J 10 bases, with 15 bases left between them.

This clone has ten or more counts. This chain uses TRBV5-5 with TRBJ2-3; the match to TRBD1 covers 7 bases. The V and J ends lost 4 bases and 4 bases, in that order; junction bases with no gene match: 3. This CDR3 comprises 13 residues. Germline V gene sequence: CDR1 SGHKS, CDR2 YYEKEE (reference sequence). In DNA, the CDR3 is TGTGCCAGCAGCGATGACAGGGCAGATACGCAGTATTTT. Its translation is CASSDDRADTQYF. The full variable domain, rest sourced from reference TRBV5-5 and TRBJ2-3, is DAGVTQSPTHLIKTRGQQVTLRCSPISGHKSVSWYQQVLGQGPQFIFQYYEKEERGRGNFPDRFSARQFPNYSSELNVNALLLGDSALYLCASSDDRADTQYFGPGTRLTVL.

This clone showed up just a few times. CDR3 residues: CASSLGVGASTDTQYF. The CDR3 DNA sequence: TGTGCCAGCAGCTTAGGTGTCGGGGCTAGCACAGATACGCAGTATTTT. The chain joins TRBV7-9 to TRBJ2-3; D tentatively reads TRBD1 or TRBD2 (5 bases each). Trimming pared 1 base from V and 0 bases from J, leaving 11 bases between. CDR3 length: 16 residues. The germline gives CDR1 SEHNR, CDR2 FQNEAQ (reference sequence).

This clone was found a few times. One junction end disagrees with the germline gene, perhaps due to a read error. The CDR3 bases are TGCGCCAGCAGCCAAGAGATGTGGACAGGTGCTGGCTACACCTTC. Its protein product is CASSQEMWTGAGYTF. The chain couples TRBV5-5 to TRBJ1-2, with 7 positions matching TRBD1. CDR3 size: 15 residues. Germline V gene data show CDR1 as SGHKS and CDR2 as YYEKEE (reference sequence).

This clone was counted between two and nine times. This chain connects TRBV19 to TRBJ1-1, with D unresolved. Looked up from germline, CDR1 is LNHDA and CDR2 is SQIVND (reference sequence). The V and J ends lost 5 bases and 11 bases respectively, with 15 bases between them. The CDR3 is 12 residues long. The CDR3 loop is CASSASRGQAFF. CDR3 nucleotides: TGTGCCAGTAGTGCCTCGCGAGGGCAGGCTTTCTTT.

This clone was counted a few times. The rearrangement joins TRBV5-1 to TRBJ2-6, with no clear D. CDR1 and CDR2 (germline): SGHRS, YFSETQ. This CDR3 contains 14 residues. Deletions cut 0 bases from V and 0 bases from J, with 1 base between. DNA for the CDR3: TGCGCCAGCAGCTTGGACTCTGGGGCCAACGTCCTGACTTTC. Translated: CASSLDSGANVLTF.